This TCR beta chain was captured by sequencing in a study of shared clonotypes between healthy human individuals. Some clones are missing from TCRdb's copy, which holds only in-frame ones; the method was immunoSEQ multiplex PCR. The profile shows some 2,500,000 clones, 93% of them singletons. This clone was detected only once. Its antigen is unknown. Study conclusions and caveats: Several donors held around 5% of naive CD4 clonotypes in common. Owing to a small donor count, the genetic and exposure-history diversity represented was limited. Estimated richness was generally greater in naive than memory subsets. Investigators collected only blood, and repertoires in tissues likely differ.

The CDR3 has 15 amino acids. The V and J ends lost 5 bases and 4 bases, in that order; junction bases with no gene match: 10. This chain connects TRBV7-1 to TRBJ1-2; TRBD1 agrees at 7 bases. TRBV7-1 is annotated as an ORF whose role is uncertain. Sequencing was performed on naive CD4+ T cells from PBMCs. This sample's subset: CD45RA+ positively selected. This TCR derives from a man younger than 35 in good health. Some clones in this sample may be carry-over from other donors' samples. The DNA for the CDR3 is TGTGCCAGCAGCCTACGGGACAGCCTTTCCTATGGCTACACCTTC. Translated, it gives CASSLRDSLSYGYTF.